This is a list of T cell receptor beta chains from one sample in a study of blood T cell repertoires in COVID-19. This table comes from immunoSEQ multiplex PCR, and its TCRdb copy is limited to in-frame clones, with some not included. The sample shows about 260,000 clones, 86% of them seen only once. Sequenced: peripheral blood. The origin of the receptors is a man aged 40-49 years with active or convalescent COVID-19. Both conserved end residues are part of each CDR3. Not all rows give a size; the values are once, few, many and, for expanded clones, a class.

TRBV7-8	TRBJ1-1	.	CASSLAGWGVSTEAFF
TRBV15	TRBJ1-2	.	CATSRDRGQFIYGYTF
TRBV12-3/TRBV12-4	TRBJ1-2	few	CASRTGYGYTF
TRBV15	TRBJ2-1	.	CATSRDIGEGQFF
TRBV19	TRBJ1-1	.	CASSMGGLSNTEAFF
TRBV10-3	TRBJ1-4	.	CAISDRGLKNEKLFF
TRBV19	TRBJ1-2	.	CASLNLGQEYDGYTF
TRBV30	TRBJ2-7	.	CAWDGSYEQYF
TRBV19	TRBJ1-5	.	CASSIAPGRNQPQHF
TRBV7-6	TRBJ1-2	.	CASSSGTVYGYTF
TRBV5-1	TRBJ2-1	.	CASSWTSGKRGNEQFF
TRBV21-1	TRBJ2-2	.	CASTTGAAGELFF
TRBV29-1	TRBJ2-5	.	CSVTGLAAGLQETQYF
TRBV23-1	TRBJ1-1	.	CASSQAATGTTFERFF
TRBV2	TRBJ1-1	.	CASRDRESEAFF
TRBV11-1	TRBJ1-2	.	CASSSGGATYRGYTF
TRBV12-3/TRBV12-4	TRBJ1-5	.	CASTPGSLPQHF
TRBV6-5	TRBJ1-3	.	CASSSGQGKRNTIYF
TRBV10-2	TRBJ1-1	few	CASVQGTEAFF
TRBV5-6	TRBJ2-7	.	CASSLGRGRLIEQYF
TRBV30	TRBJ2-1	.	CAWSVLGPEQFF
TRBV29-1	TRBJ2-2	.	CTGGRSTGELFF
TRBV10-3	TRBJ1-1	.	CAIKTDSAEAFF
TRBV7-2	TRBJ2-7	once	CASSFLAGPYEQYF
TRBV24-1	TRBJ2-1	.	CATSDPSGVYNEQFF
TRBV9	TRBJ2-3	.	CASSLSGERDTQYF
TRBV19	TRBJ1-5	.	CASSSDISNQPQHF
TRBV5-1	TRBJ1-2	.	CASSLDRRTPYGYTF
TRBV15	TRBJ1-4	.	CAFTSGGANEKLFF
TRBV5-1	TRBJ2-1	.	CASSFRERDRYEAYNEQFF
TRBV5-4	TRBJ1-4	.	CASSFDSRSGYNEKLFF
TRBV14	TRBJ2-3	.	CASSLPTGFTDTQYF
TRBV27	TRBJ2-2	once	CASGTGGLNTGELFF
TRBV24-1	TRBJ1-2	few	CATSDKLARGYTF
TRBV25-1	TRBJ1-6	few	CASRDRGNSPLHF
TRBV2	TRBJ2-2	.	CASSVLPRELFF
TRBV18	TRBJ1-4	.	CASSPTGGEIEKLFF
TRBV24-1	TRBJ2-1	.	CATSQGGSSYNEQFF
TRBV11-2	TRBJ2-7	.	CASSLGTSGYEQYF
TRBV19	TRBJ1-1	.	CASSASLWTEAFF
TRBV29-1	TRBJ2-7	.	CSGISGTINEQYF
TRBV12-3/TRBV12-4	TRBJ1-2	.	CASSLAHGYTF
TRBV4-1	TRBJ2-7	.	CASSQDRMWVGRVYEQYF
TRBV6-5	TRBJ2-3	.	CASSYWGTGADTQYF
TRBV29-1	TRBJ2-7	.	CSPWDRASEQYF
TRBV30	TRBJ2-7	.	CAGRGAGGRVDEQYF
TRBV28	TRBJ2-7	.	CASRSYRVSYEQYF
TRBV7-3	TRBJ1-1	once	CASSSLPGGNTEAFF
TRBV5-1	TRBJ2-4	.	CASSPEAGKIDIQYF
TRBV28	TRBJ2-2	.	CAGQQGDTGELFF
TRBV28	TRBJ1-2	once	CASKGQGVPNYGYTF
TRBV4-1	TRBJ2-2	.	CASSQRAAGTGELFF
TRBV27	TRBJ1-1	.	CASRDLSGGVTEAFF
TRBV5-5	TRBJ1-4	.	CASTKGVGQEKLFF
TRBV25-1	TRBJ2-7	.	CASGDREYEQYF
TRBV19	TRBJ1-3	.	CASSTQGAGNTIYF
TRBV5-1	TRBJ2-1	few	CASSFIAGGYNEQFF
TRBV5-4	TRBJ1-1	.	CASSPKPGQGMNTEAFF
TRBV10-1	TRBJ2-3	.	CASSGSSGGADTQYF
TRBV30	TRBJ2-1	.	CAWSVGGGAYEQFF